This TCR beta chain was sequenced in a study of blood T cells in healthy people across ages. Study observations and caveats: Diversity estimates from one million T cells were considered underestimates.

Isolated per sample were at least 7 million PBMCs. Per sample, extraction of total RNA gave at least 5 micrograms in every case. In its sample, this clonotype was seen many times. Its specificity is unknown. The CDR3 has 12 amino acids. The V and J ends lost 2 bases and 7 bases respectively, with 8 bases between them. A J-beta primer mix and a sample-barcoded 5' primer were used in a second PCR of roughly 6 to 11 cycles. Every cDNA molecule bore a tag from a template-switch adaptor containing 12 random nucleotides. MiXCR was run by TCRdb on the 5' RACE reads, yielding one entry per CDR3 protein. This sample has hundreds of thousands of distinct CDR3 sequences, with about 28% found just once.

This receptor was obtained from a woman older than 75 in good health. Sequenced sample: blood. The J gene is TRBJ1-1, the V gene TRBV12-3 or TRBV12-4, with D possibly matching TRBD1 (5 bases). CDR3 sequence reads: CASSLLGLEAFF. Here the CDR3 DNA reads TGTGCCAGCAGTTTACTGGGGCTTGAAGCTTTCTTT.